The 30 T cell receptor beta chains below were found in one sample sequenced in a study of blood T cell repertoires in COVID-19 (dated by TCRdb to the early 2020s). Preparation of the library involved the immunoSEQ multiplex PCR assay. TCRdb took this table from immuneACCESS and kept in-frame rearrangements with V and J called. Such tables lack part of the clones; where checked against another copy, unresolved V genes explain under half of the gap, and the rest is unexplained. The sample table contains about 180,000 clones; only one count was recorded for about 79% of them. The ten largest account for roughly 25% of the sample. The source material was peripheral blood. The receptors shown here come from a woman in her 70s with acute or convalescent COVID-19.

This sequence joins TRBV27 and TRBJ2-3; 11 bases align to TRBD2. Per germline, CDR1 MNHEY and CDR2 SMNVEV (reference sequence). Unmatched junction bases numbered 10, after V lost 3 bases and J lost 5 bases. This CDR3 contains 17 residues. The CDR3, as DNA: TGTGCCAGCAGTTTTGCGTCTAGCGGGAGGCCGCGAGATACGCAGTATTTT. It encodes CASSFASSGRPRDTQYF.

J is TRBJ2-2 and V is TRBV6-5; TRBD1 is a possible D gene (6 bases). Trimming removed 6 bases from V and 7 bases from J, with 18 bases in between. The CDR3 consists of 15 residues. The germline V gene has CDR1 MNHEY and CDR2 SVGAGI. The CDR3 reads CASRGQGTLGGELFF. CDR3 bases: TGTGCCAGCAGGGGCCAGGGGACGTTGGGCGGGGAGCTGTTTTTT.

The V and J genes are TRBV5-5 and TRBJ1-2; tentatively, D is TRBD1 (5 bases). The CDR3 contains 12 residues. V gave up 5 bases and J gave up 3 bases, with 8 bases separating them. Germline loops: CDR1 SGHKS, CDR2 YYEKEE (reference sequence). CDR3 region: CASSSRDYGYTF. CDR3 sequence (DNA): TGTGCCAGCAGTTCCAGGGACTATGGCTACACCTTC.

The CDR3 protein is CASSTGLAEAFF. CDR3 DNA sequence: TGTGCCAGCAGTACAGGGTTGGCTGAAGCTTTCTTT. The V and J genes are TRBV12-3 or TRBV12-4 and TRBJ1-1, with TRBD1 as a possible D gene (6 bases). The V end lost 5 bases, the J end lost 6 bases, and 10 bases lay between the germline ends. The CDR3 has 12 amino acids.

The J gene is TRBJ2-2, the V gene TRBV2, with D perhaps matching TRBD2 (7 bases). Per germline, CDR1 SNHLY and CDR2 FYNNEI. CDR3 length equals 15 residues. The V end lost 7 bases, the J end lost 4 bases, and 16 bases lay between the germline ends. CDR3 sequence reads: CASKGSGGSTGELFF. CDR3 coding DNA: TGTGCCAGCAAGGGTTCGGGGGGCAGCACCGGGGAGCTGTTTTTT.

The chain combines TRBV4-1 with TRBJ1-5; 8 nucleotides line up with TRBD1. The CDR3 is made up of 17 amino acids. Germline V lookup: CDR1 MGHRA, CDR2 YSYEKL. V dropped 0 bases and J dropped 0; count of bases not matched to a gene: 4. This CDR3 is CASSQDGQGPSNQPQHF. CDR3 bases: TGCGCCAGCAGCCAAGATGGACAGGGTCCTAGCAATCAGCCCCAGCATTTT.

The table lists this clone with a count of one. This CDR3 reads CASSLGTGGGDEQYF. DNA of the CDR3: TGTGCCAGCAGCTTAGGGACAGGGGGCGGCGACGAGCAGTACTTC. The chain carries TRBV7-9 and TRBJ2-7, with 11 bases matching TRBD1. The CDR3 has 15 residues. Trimming removed 1 base from V and 5 bases from J; junction bases left unmatched: 4. The germline CDR1 and CDR2 sequences are SEHNR and FQNEAQ (reference sequence).

The CDR3 DNA reads TGTGCCAGCAGTGGGCAGTCGAACACTGAAGCTTTCTTT. Its protein is CASSGQSNTEAFF. This chain uses TRBV2 with TRBJ1-1; D unresolved. V was clipped by 4 bases and J by 1 base, with 7 bases between them. The CDR3 runs 13 residues. CDR1 is SNHLY and CDR2 is FYNNEI in the germline V gene.

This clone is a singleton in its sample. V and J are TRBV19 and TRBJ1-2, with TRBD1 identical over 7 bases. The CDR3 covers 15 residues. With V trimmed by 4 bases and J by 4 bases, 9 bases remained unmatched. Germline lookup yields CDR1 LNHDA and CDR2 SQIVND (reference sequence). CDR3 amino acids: CASSNDRDTLYGYTF. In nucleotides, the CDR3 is TGTGCCAGTAGTAATGACAGGGACACCCTCTATGGCTACACCTTC.

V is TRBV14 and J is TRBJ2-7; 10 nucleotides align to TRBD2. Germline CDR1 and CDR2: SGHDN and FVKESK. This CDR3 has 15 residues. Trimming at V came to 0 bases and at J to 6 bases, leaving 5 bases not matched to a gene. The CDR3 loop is CASSQDGLAVLEQYF. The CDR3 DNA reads TGTGCCAGCAGCCAAGATGGACTAGCGGTCCTCGAGCAGTACTTC.

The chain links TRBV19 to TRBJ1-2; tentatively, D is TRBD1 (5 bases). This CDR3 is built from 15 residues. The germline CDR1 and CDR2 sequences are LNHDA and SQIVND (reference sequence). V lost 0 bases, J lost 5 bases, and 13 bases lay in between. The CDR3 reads CASSIEASGLYGYTF. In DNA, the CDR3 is TGTGCCAGTAGTATAGAGGCGTCAGGGTTGTATGGCTACACCTTC.

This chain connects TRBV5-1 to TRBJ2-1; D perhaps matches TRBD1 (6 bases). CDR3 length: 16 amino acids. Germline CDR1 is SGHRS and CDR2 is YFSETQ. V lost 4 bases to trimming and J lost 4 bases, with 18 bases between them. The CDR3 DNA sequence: TGCGCCAGCAGCCCAATTCCAGGGGCGCCGTACAATGAGCAGTTCTTC. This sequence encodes CASSPIPGAPYNEQFF. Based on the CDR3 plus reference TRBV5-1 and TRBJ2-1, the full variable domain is KAGVTQTPRYLIKTRGQQVTLSCSPISGHRSVSWYQQTPGQGLQFLFEYFSETQRNKGNFPGRFSGRQFSNSRSEMNVSTLELGDSALYLCASSPIPGAPYNEQFFGPGTRLTVL.

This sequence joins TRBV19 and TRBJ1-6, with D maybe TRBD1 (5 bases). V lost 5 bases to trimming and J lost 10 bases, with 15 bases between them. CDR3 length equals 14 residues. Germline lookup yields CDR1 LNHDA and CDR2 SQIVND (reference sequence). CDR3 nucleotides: TGTGCCAGTAGTCCCGGGCGGGGGGACTCACCCCTCCACTTT. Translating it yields CASSPGRGDSPLHF.

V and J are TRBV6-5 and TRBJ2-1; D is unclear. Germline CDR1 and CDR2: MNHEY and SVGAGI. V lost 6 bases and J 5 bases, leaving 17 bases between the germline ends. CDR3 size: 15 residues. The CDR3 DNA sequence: TGTGCCAGCAGCGACGTTCGGCCCGGAGACAATGAGCAGTTCTTC. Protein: CASSDVRPGDNEQFF.

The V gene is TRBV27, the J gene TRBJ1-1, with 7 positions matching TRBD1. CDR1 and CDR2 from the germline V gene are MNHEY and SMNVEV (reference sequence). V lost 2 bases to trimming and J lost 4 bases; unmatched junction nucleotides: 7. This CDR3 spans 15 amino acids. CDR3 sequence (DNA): TGTGCCAGCAGTTTAGCAGGGGGGTTGGTCACTGAAGCTTTCTTT. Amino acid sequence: CASSLAGGLVTEAFF.

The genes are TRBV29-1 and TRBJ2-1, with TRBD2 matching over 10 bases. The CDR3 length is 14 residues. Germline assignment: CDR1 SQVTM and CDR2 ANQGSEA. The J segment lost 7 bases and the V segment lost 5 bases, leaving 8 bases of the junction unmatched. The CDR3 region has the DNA TGCAGCGTTTTAGGAGCGGGAGGGAGGAATGAGCAGTTCTTC. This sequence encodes CSVLGAGGRNEQFF.

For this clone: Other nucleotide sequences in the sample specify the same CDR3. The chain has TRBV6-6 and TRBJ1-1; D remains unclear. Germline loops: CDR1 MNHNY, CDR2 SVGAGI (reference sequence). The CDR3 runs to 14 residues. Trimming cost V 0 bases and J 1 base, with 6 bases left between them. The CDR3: CASSYSYGNTEAFF. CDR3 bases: TGTGCCAGCAGTTACTCTTACGGGAACACTGAAGCTTTCTTT.

The CDR3 here is CASSEVGLAGLDEQFF. CDR3 DNA sequence: TGTGCCAGCAGTGAAGTGGGACTAGCGGGATTGGATGAGCAGTTCTTC. The rearrangement uses TRBV6-1 and TRBJ2-1; 13 nucleotides match TRBD2. Germline V lookup: CDR1 MNHNS, CDR2 SASEGT. The length of the CDR3 is 16 residues. The V gene end was trimmed by 1 base and the J gene end by 8 bases; junction bases not matched to a gene: 5.

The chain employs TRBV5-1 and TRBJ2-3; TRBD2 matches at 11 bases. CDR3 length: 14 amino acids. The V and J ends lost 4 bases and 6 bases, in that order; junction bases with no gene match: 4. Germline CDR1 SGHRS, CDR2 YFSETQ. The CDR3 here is CASSASGRSDTQYF. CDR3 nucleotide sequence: TGCGCCAGCAGCGCTAGCGGGAGGTCGGATACGCAGTATTTT. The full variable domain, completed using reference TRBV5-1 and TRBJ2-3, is KAGVTQTPRYLIKTRGQQVTLSCSPISGHRSVSWYQQTPGQGLQFLFEYFSETQRNKGNFPGRFSGRQFSNSRSEMNVSTLELGDSALYLCASSASGRSDTQYFGPGTRLTVL.

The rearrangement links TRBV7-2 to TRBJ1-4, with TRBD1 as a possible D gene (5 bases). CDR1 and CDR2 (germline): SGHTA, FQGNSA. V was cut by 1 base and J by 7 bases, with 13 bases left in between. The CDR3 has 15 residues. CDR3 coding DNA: TGTGCCAGCAGCTTAGGCGGGGCAGAACTTGAAAAACTGTTTTTT. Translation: CASSLGGAELEKLFF.

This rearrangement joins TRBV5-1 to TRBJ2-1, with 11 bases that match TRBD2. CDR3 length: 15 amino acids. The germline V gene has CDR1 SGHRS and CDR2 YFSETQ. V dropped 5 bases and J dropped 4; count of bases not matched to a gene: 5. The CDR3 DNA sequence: TGCGCCAGCAGGTCCGGGACTAGCGGTTACAATGAGCAGTTCTTC. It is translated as CASRSGTSGYNEQFF. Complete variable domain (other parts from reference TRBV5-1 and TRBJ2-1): KAGVTQTPRYLIKTRGQQVTLSCSPISGHRSVSWYQQTPGQGLQFLFEYFSETQRNKGNFPGRFSGRQFSNSRSEMNVSTLELGDSALYLCASRSGTSGYNEQFFGPGTRLTVL.

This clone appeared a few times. CDR3 in DNA: TGCGCCAGCAGCTCCTCCCCGATTAGCGGGAGGTCCTACAATGAGCAGTTCTTC. As protein: CASSSSPISGRSYNEQFF. This chain joins TRBV5-1 and TRBJ2-1; 10 bases line up with TRBD2. The germline V gene encodes CDR1 SGHRS and CDR2 YFSETQ. The CDR3 has 18 residues. The J segment lost 1 base and the V segment lost 3 bases, leaving 10 bases of the junction unmatched. The complete variable domain, with remaining parts taken from reference TRBV5-1 and TRBJ2-1, reads KAGVTQTPRYLIKTRGQQVTLSCSPISGHRSVSWYQQTPGQGLQFLFEYFSETQRNKGNFPGRFSGRQFSNSRSEMNVSTLELGDSALYLCASSSSPISGRSYNEQFFGPGTRLTVL.

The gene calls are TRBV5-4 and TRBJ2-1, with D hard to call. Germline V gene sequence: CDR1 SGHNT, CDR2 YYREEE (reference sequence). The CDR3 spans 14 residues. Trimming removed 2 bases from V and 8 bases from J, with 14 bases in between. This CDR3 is CASSLEIGSHEQFF. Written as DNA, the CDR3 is TGTGCCAGCAGCTTAGAGATAGGTAGCCATGAGCAGTTCTTC. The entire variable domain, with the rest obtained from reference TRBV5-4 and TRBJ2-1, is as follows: ETGVTQSPTHLIKTRGQQVTLRCSSQSGHNTVSWYQQALGQGPQFIFQYYREEENGRGNFPPRFSGLQFPNYSSELNVNALELDDSALYLCASSLEIGSHEQFFGPGTRLTVL.

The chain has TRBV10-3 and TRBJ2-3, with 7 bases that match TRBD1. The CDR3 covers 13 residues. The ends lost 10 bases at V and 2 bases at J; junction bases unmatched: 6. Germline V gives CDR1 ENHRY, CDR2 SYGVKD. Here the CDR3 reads CATGTDTTDTQYF. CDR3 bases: TGTGCCACGGGGACAGATACCACAGATACGCAGTATTTT.

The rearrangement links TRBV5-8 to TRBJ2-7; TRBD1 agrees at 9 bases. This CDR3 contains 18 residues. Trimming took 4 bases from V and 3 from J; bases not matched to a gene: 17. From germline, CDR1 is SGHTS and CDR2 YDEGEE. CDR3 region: CASSPYVGQGNFNYEQYF. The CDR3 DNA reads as TGTGCCAGCAGCCCGTATGTGGGACAGGGAAACTTCAACTACGAGCAGTACTTC.

The CDR3 loop reads CSVEDTKAGGFGYGYTF. Written as DNA, the CDR3 is TGCAGCGTTGAAGATACTAAGGCAGGGGGCTTTGGCTATGGCTACACCTTC. This chain joins TRBV29-1 and TRBJ1-2; 8 positions agree with TRBD1. The CDR3 is 17 amino acids. The junction had 13 bases not matched to a gene; V was cut back by 0 bases and J by 4 bases. Germline loops: CDR1 SQVTM, CDR2 ANQGSEA.

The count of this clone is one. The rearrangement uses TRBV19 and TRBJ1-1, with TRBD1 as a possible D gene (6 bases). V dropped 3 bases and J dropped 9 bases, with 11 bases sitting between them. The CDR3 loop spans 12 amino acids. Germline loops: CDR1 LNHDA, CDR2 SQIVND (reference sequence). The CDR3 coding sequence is TGTGCCAGTAGTATTAGGGGGGGGAAAGCTTTCTTT. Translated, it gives CASSIRGGKAFF.

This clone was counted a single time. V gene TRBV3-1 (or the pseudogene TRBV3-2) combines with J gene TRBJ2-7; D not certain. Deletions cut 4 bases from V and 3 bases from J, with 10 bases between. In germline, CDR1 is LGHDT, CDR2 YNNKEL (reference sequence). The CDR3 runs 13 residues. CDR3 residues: CASSPTRNYEQYF. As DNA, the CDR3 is TGTGCCAGCAGCCCGACACGGAACTACGAGCAGTACTTC.

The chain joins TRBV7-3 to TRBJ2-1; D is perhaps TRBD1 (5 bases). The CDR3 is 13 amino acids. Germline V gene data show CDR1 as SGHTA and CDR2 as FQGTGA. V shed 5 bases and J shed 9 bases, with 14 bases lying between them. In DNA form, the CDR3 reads TGTGCCAGCAGCGTTATCACAGGTAGTGAGCAGTTCTTC. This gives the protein CASSVITGSEQFF.

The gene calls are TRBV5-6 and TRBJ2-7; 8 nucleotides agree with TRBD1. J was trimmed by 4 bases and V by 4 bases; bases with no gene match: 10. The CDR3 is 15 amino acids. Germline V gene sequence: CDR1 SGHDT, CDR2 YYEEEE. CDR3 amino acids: CASSPDRGRGYEQYF. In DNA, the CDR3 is TGTGCCAGCAGCCCCGACAGGGGTCGAGGGTACGAGCAGTACTTC.